This T cell receptor (beta chain) was identified in a study of blood T cells in healthy people across ages. Looking at the study overall: The capture of about one barcoded beta molecule per two T cells was achieved by template switching.

Each donor gave around 9.6 milliliters of peripheral blood. To note about this clonotype: Its antigen is as yet unknown.

The study's findings and limits: Nothing was known about donor CMV status, and this possibly confounded expanded clonotype changes.

Primers used in a second PCR of about 6 to 11 cycles were a sample-barcoded 5' primer and a J-beta primer mix. Tags on each cDNA molecule came from a template-switch adaptor with 12 random nucleotides. TCRdb ran MiXCR on the 5' RACE reads and lists one entry per CDR3 protein. In the table there are fewer than 1 million distinct CDR3 sequences, around two fifths of which are singletons. CDR1 and CDR2 (germline): SGHAT, FQNNGV. V shed 7 bases and J 2 bases; nucleotides not matched to a gene: 9. The CDR3 spans 16 residues. V and J are TRBV11-2 and TRBJ2-1; 9 bases match TRBD2. The TCR sequence derives from a man aged 55 to 69 in good health. The sequenced material came from blood. This CDR3 reads CASTEWLAGTYNEQFF. DNA for the CDR3: TGTGCCAGCACCGAATGGCTAGCGGGGACCTACAATGAGCAGTTCTTC.